The source of this TCR beta chain is a study of blood T cells in healthy people across ages. Using a J-beta primer mix together with a sample-barcoded 5' primer, a second PCR was run for about 6 to 11 cycles. TCRdb reprocessed the 5' RACE reads via MiXCR and lists one record per CDR3 protein. The sample records around 940,000 distinct CDR3 sequences, roughly 51% being singletons. The CDR3 consists of 16 residues. PBMCs numbering at least 6.5 million were isolated per sample. The V call is TRBV21-1, the J call TRBJ2-5; TRBD2 is the table's D call and was not checked against the DNA. TRBJ2-7 matches the DNA end more closely, so the J call is doubtful. TRBV21-1 is labeled a pseudogene. What was sequenced was blood. This TCR was sampled from a woman aged 55-69 years in good health. The DNA of the CDR3 is TGTGCCAGCAGCAAAGATCGTAGCGGGATCCGCTACGAGCAGTACTTC. This translates into CASSKDRSGIRYEQYF.